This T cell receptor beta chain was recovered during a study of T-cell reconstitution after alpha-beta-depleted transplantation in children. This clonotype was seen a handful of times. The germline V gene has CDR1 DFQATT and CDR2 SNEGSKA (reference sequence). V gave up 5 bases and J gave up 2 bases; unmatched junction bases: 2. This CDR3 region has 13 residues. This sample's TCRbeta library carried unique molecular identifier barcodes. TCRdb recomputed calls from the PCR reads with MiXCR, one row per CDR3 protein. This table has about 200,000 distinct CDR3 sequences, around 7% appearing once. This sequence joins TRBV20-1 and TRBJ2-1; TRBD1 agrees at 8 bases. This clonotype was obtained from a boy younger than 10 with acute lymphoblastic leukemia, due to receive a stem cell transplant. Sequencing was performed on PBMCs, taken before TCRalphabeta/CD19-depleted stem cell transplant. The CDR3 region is CSAQGATYNEQFF. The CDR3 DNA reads TGCAGTGCTCAGGGGGCTACCTACAATGAGCAGTTCTTC.